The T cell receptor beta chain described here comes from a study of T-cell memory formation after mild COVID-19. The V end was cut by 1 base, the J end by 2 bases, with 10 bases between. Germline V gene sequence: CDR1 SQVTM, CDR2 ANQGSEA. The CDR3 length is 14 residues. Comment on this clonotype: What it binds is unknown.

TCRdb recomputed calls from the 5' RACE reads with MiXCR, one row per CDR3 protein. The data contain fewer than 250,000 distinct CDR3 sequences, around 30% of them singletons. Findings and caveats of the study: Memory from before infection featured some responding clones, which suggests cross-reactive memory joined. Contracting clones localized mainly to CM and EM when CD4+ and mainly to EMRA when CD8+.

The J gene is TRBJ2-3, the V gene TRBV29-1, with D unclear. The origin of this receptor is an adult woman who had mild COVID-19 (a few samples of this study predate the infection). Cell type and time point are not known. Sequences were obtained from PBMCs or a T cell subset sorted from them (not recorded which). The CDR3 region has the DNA TGCAGCGTTGAAGTCCGGGCTTTCACAGATACGCAGTATTTT. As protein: CSVEVRAFTDTQYF.